The present T cell receptor (beta chain) was sequenced within a study of blood T cell repertoires in COVID-19. For the study at large: The cDNA or gDNA used as material had been derived from T cells, B-cell-depleted T cells, or PBMCs.

Germline loops: CDR1 MDHEN, CDR2 SYDVKM. This CDR3 region has 14 residues. The V end was cut by 3 bases, the J end by 7 bases, with 10 bases between. Per the original data handling: Estimated nucleated cell counts came from reference gene primer amplification. The method was immunoSEQ multiplex PCR; TCRdb's version includes in-frame clones alone and lacks a portion of them. The D gene and trimming were derived from the DNA, and the V and J assignments and clone size from that table. The sample lists a few hundred thousand clones; 80% to 95% were seen once. Allocation to cohorts depended on clinical history reported by the participants.

The clonotype comes from a woman in her twenties or thirties who had recovered from COVID-19. This rearrangement joins TRBV28 to TRBJ1-6; perhaps TRBD1 as D (5 bases). Sequenced sample: PBMCs or T cells enriched from blood (not recorded which). The CDR3 DNA follows: TGTGCCAGCAGTTTGTCAGCAGGGAATTCACCCCTCCACTTT. It translates to CASSLSAGNSPLHF.